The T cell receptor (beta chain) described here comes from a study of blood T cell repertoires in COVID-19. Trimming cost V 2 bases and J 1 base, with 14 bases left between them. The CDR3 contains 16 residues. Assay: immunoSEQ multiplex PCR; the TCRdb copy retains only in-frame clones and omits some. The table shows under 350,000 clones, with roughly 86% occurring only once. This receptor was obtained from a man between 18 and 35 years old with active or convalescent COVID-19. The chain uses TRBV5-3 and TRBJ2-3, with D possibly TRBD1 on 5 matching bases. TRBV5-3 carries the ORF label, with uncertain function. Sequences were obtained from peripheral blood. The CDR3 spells CARSFPPGRCTDTQYF. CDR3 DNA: TGTGCCAGAAGCTTCCCCCCAGGGCGGTGCACAGATACGCAGTATTTT.